These 22 T cell receptor beta chains came from one sample sequenced in a study of cytomegalovirus exposure and HLA in healthy donors. Amplification used 60 Vbeta primers and 13 Jbeta primers. This table comes from immunoSEQ multiplex PCR, and its TCRdb copy is limited to in-frame clones, with some not included. Here the sample spans approximately 160,000 clones, about 80% being singletons. Material: PBMCs. The receptors originated from a man younger than 45 in good health and CMV-seropositive.

The chain links TRBV19 to TRBJ2-1; 9 nucleotides agree with TRBD1. CDR3 length: 14 amino acids. The V gene's germline CDR1 is LNHDA and CDR2 SQIVND (reference sequence). V lost 10 bases and J lost 0; bases outside the gene matches: 4. The CDR3 is CATLDRGSYNEQFF. The CDR3 nucleotides read TGTGCCACCCTGGACAGGGGCTCCTACAATGAGCAGTTCTTC.

The rearrangement joins TRBV6-5 to TRBJ1-2, with 9 bases matching TRBD1. This CDR3 has 14 residues. Germline V gene sequence: CDR1 MNHEY, CDR2 SVGAGI. The trim removed 6 bases at V and 6 bases at J, leaving 8 bases unmatched. In DNA, the CDR3 is TGTGCCAGCAGAAACAGGGGGCGAGTCGATGGCTACACCTTC. Protein product: CASRNRGRVDGYTF.

The rearrangement uses TRBV7-6 and TRBJ1-6; D not certain. Trimming removed 5 bases from V and 16 bases from J, with 21 bases in between. This CDR3 spans 14 amino acids. Germline lookup yields CDR1 SGHVS and CDR2 FNYEAQ. CDR3 nucleotides: TGTGCCAGCAGCCCTGGAACGTCTCGACTGATGCTCCACTTT. Protein: CASSPGTSRLMLHF.

This clone was seen only once. The chain is built from TRBV5-1 and TRBJ2-7; no firm D call. V lost 3 bases, J lost 4 bases, and 8 bases lay in between. This CDR3 comprises 12 residues. In germline, CDR1 is SGHRS, CDR2 YFSETQ. The CDR3 DNA reads as TGCGCCAGCAGCTCCCAAGCTTACGAGCAGTACTTC. It specifies CASSSQAYEQYF.

Only a few counts were recorded for this clone. This chain uses TRBV5-1 with TRBJ2-5; 7 nucleotides match TRBD1. Germline lookup yields CDR1 SGHRS and CDR2 YFSETQ. This CDR3 contains 14 residues. The ends lost 4 bases at V and 2 bases at J; junction bases unmatched: 5. The CDR3 protein is CASSPGDRQETQYF. The CDR3 nucleotides read TGCGCCAGCAGCCCAGGGGACAGACAAGAGACCCAGTACTTC.

The chain carries TRBV30 and TRBJ2-3; TRBD2 matches at 12 bases. V lost 0 bases, J lost 5 bases, and 0 bases stayed unmatched. Germline CDR1 is GTSNPN and CDR2 is SVGIG (reference sequence). The CDR3 has 14 residues. The chain's CDR3 is CAWSVLAGGDTQYF. Here the CDR3 DNA reads TGTGCCTGGAGTGTACTAGCGGGGGGAGATACGCAGTATTTT.

This clone was observed a handful of times. This CDR3 reads CASSKATSEDLDTQYF. CDR3 nucleotide sequence: TGTGCCAGCAGCAAAGCGACTAGCGAGGACCTAGATACGCAGTATTTT. The V call is TRBV21-1, the J call TRBJ2-3; TRBD2, the table's D call, lacks a check against the DNA. TRBV21-1 is marked as a pseudogene. This CDR3 is built from 16 residues.

The J gene is TRBJ2-2, the V gene TRBV6-5; TRBD1 matches at 8 bases. V trimming: 6 bases; J trimming: 6 bases; junction bases outside the gene matches: 6. The CDR3 is 14 amino acids. Germline V gene data show CDR1 as MNHEY and CDR2 as SVGAGI. The CDR3 coding sequence is TGTGCCAGCAGAAGACAGGGGCGCCCCGGGGAGCTGTTTTTT. Translation: CASRRQGRPGELFF.

This clone was recorded only once. The chain joins TRBV7-9 to TRBJ1-2, with D perhaps matching TRBD1 (6 bases). Trimming took 2 bases from V and 5 from J, leaving 15 bases between them. CDR3 size: 15 residues. Germline V gene lookup returns CDR1 SEHNR and CDR2 FQNEAQ (reference sequence). CDR3 sequence (DNA): TGTGCCAGCAGCTTATTGGGGGGGCCGGGATATGGCTACACCTTC. Translated: CASSLLGGPGYGYTF.

The chain couples TRBV9 to TRBJ2-1, with D unresolved. The CDR3 covers 15 residues. From germline, CDR1 is SGDLS and CDR2 YYNGEE. V lost 3 bases to trimming and J lost 0 bases, with 10 bases between them. In DNA form, the CDR3 reads TGTGCCAGCAGCGCCGACTCCAGCTCCTACAATGAGCAGTTCTTC. Translated, it gives CASSADSSSYNEQFF.

The chain carries TRBV7-9 and TRBJ2-3; TRBD1 might be the D (6 bases). CDR1 SEHNR and CDR2 FQNEAQ come from the germline V gene (reference sequence). The CDR3 length is 18 residues. Trimming took 5 bases from V and 0 from J, leaving 21 bases between them. Here the CDR3 reads CASSQGAGVLSSTDTQYF. The CDR3 DNA sequence: TGTGCCAGCAGCCAAGGGGCAGGGGTTCTTTCTAGCACAGATACGCAGTATTTT.

The rearrangement joins TRBV6-5 to TRBJ2-7; 9 bases are a match to TRBD2. The CDR3 runs 14 residues. Germline V lookup: CDR1 MNHEY, CDR2 SVGAGI. V gave up 6 bases and J gave up 6 bases; unmatched junction bases: 9. CDR3 DNA sequence: TGTGCCAGCAGGCCCCCGCGGGGGGGCGGCGAGCAGTACTTC. This sequence encodes CASRPPRGGGEQYF.

J is TRBJ1-2 and V is TRBV7-6, with 12 positions matching TRBD1. Germline CDR1 and CDR2: SGHVS and FNYEAQ. CDR3 length: 14 residues. The trim removed 4 bases at V and 4 bases at J, leaving 1 base unmatched. CDR3 loop: CASSSGQGAYGYTF. CDR3 DNA sequence: TGTGCCAGCAGCTCGGGACAGGGGGCCTATGGCTACACCTTC.

The CDR3 loop reads CASSLLAGGQDTQYF. CDR3 bases: TGTGCCAGCAGTTTACTAGCGGGGGGGCAGGATACGCAGTATTTT. V and J are TRBV28 and TRBJ2-3; 12 bases line up with TRBD2. The CDR3 runs to 15 residues. With V trimmed by 2 bases and J by 6 bases, 3 bases remained unmatched. Germline CDR1 reads MDHEN; CDR2 reads SYDVKM.

This CDR3 is CASSCSGGAFETQYF. The CDR3 nucleotides read TGTGCCAGCAGCTGTAGCGGGGGGGCATTTGAGACCCAGTACTTC. This chain connects TRBV11-3 to TRBJ2-5, with 11 bases lining up with TRBD2. CDR1 and CDR2 from the germline V gene are SGHNT and YENEEA. V trimming: 4 bases; J trimming: 5 bases; junction bases outside the gene matches: 6. The CDR3 is 15 amino acids.

This chain uses TRBV7-2 with TRBJ1-5; D gene ambiguous. The CDR3 contains 13 residues. CDR1 is SGHTA, CDR2 FQGNSA, per germline. V was clipped by 5 bases and J by 7 bases, with 12 bases between them. This chain's CDR3 is CASSTRREQPQHF. In DNA form, the CDR3 reads TGTGCCAGCAGCACCCGACGGGAGCAGCCCCAGCATTTT. Looking up the rest from reference TRBV7-2 and TRBJ1-5 gives the full variable domain: GAGVSQSPSNKVTEKGKDVELRCDPISGHTALYWYRQSLGQGLEFLIYFQGNSAPDKSGLPSDRFSAERTGGSVSTLTIQRTQQEDSAVYLCASSTRREQPQHFGDGTRLSIL.

This chain uses TRBV6-1 with TRBJ1-2, with 7 bases that match TRBD1. After removal of 5 bases from V and 4 bases from J, the junction contained 7 bases not matched to a gene. Germline V gives CDR1 MNHNS, CDR2 SASEGT. This CDR3 spans 14 amino acids. The CDR3 DNA sequence: TGTGCCAGCAGTAAATGGGACAGCGGCTATGGCTACACCTTC. Protein: CASSKWDSGYGYTF.

V usage is TRBV12-5 and J usage is TRBJ1-2; the D gene is possibly TRBD1 (5 bases). Germline loops: CDR1 LGHNT, CDR2 FRNRAP. The V end lost 5 bases, the J end lost 2 bases, and 12 bases lay between the germline ends. The CDR3 spans 14 residues. The CDR3 reads CASGPRRGNYGYTF. DNA for the CDR3: TGTGCTAGTGGTCCCCGACGGGGGAACTATGGCTACACCTTC.

V and J are TRBV5-1 and TRBJ1-1; TRBD1 matches 8 bases. Germline CDR1 is SGHRS and CDR2 is YFSETQ. J lost 4 bases, V lost 2 bases, and 4 bases had no gene match. The CDR3 loop spans 14 amino acids. CDR3 amino acids: CASSLTGTGTEAFF. CDR3 nucleotides: TGCGCCAGCAGCTTAACCGGGACAGGCACTGAAGCTTTCTTT.

The chain couples TRBV4-1 to TRBJ2-1, with D perhaps matching TRBD2 (6 bases). CDR1 MGHRA and CDR2 YSYEKL come from the germline V gene. V was trimmed by 0 bases and J by 3 bases, leaving 6 bases between them. The CDR3 loop spans 14 amino acids. The CDR3 nucleotides are TGCGCCAGCAGCCAAGAGGGGGGCTACAATGAGCAGTTCTTC. Translated: CASSQEGGYNEQFF.

The chain is built from TRBV30 and TRBJ2-7; TRBD2 aligns across 10 bases. CDR3 length: 16 residues. Per germline, CDR1 GTSNPN and CDR2 SVGIG (reference sequence). The ends lost 4 bases at V and 6 bases at J; junction bases unmatched: 15. The DNA for the CDR3 is TGTGCCTGGACCGGGACTAGCGTACTACATATTGGCGAGCAGTACTTC. This encodes CAWTGTSVLHIGEQYF.

This clone was recorded only once. CDR3 protein: CASSSRPDRVYEQYF. DNA of the CDR3: TGTGCCAGCAGTTCCCGGCCCGACAGGGTCTACGAGCAGTACTTC. The chain has TRBV6-5 and TRBJ2-5; 7 bases align to TRBD1. Near its end, the DNA agrees better with TRBJ2-7, so the J call may be wrong. Germline V gene lookup returns CDR1 MNHEY and CDR2 SVGAGI. This CDR3 spans 15 amino acids.